Only a few counts were recorded for the clone carrying this T cell receptor beta chain. Participant age was roughly 18 to 90 years, and participants resided in fewer than 25 US areas. Which cohort a participant joined came from the clinical history participants gave. Donors in Cohort 3 who had recovered were those with two negative PCRs, healthcare professional clearance, or resolution of their symptoms. The data originate from a study of blood T cell repertoires in COVID-19. Study-wide background: PBMCs, B-cell-depleted T cells, or T cells provided the cDNA or gDNA that made up the material.

The method was immunoSEQ multiplex PCR; TCRdb's version includes in-frame clones alone and lacks a portion of them. Among 300,000 to 350,000 clones listed, roughly 88% were seen once. CDR1 and CDR2 (germline): MGHDK, SYGVNS. V gave up 2 bases and J gave up 0 bases; unmatched junction bases: 10. The CDR3 has 18 amino acids. The sequence was obtained from a man aged 25 to 40 who had recovered from COVID-19. Sequenced: PBMCs or T cells enriched from blood (not recorded which). The chain uses TRBV25-1 and TRBJ1-3; 7 nucleotides align to TRBD1. The chain's CDR3 is CASSELSGTALSGNTIYF. CDR3 coding DNA: TGTGCCAGCAGTGAACTCTCCGGGACAGCGCTCTCTGGAAACACCATATATTTT. The whole variable domain, filled in from reference TRBV25-1 and TRBJ1-3, reads EADIYQTPRYLVIGTGKKITLECSQTMGHDKMYWYQQDPGMELHLIHYSYGVNSTEKGDLSSESTVSRIRTEHFPLTLESARPSHTSQYLCASSELSGTALSGNTIYFGEGSWLTVV.